This T cell receptor beta chain was identified during a study of spatial heterogeneity in lung cancer. Study-wide findings and caveats: Ubiquitous expanded tumor TCRs were seen in blood more at resection than at follow-up.

This clonotype was recorded at least ten times. Its cognate antigen is unknown. The CDR3 covers 12 residues. V was shortened by 7 bases and J by 1 base, with 7 bases between the two germline ends. Germline lookup yields CDR1 MDHEN and CDR2 SYDVKM. The time point here: sample taken at primary tumor resection. The authors sequenced whole RNA from tumor, nontumor lung or frozen PBMC without sorting. TCRdb re-derived calls from the 5' RACE reads in MiXCR, one entry per CDR3 protein. The sample holds tens of thousands of distinct CDR3 sequences, approximately 8.2% seen once. This receptor was taken from a male donor with early-stage non-small cell lung cancer. The gene calls are TRBV28 and TRBJ1-2; D is ambiguous. Sequenced here: PBMCs, sampled at surgery. This chain's CDR3 is CASTEINYGYTF. The CDR3 region has the DNA TGTGCCAGCACAGAAATTAACTATGGCTACACCTTC.